Each of the 5 T cell receptor beta chains below was sequenced from the same sample in a study of T cell repertoires in cytomegalovirus infection. Each CDR3 protein is one row after TCRdb ran MiXCR on the reads. The sample carries about 200,000 distinct CDR3 sequences, about a tenth recorded once. What was sequenced was PBMCs. These receptors originate from a human donor in good health (CMV status not recorded). Some clones in this sample may be carry-over from other donors' samples.

This chain links TRBV10-3 with TRBJ1-5, with a possible D match to TRBD1 (5 bases). CDR1 is ENHRY, CDR2 SYGVKD, per germline. With 6 bases removed from V and 7 bases from J, the gap between germline ends came to 13 bases. CDR3 length equals 13 residues. As DNA, the CDR3 is TGTGCCATCAGAGGGACCCAAGGGCAGCCCCAGCATTTT. The encoded protein is CAIRGTQGQPQHF.

Ten or more counts support this clonotype. The chain links TRBV29-1 to TRBJ1-2; 7 bases are shared with TRBD1. The ends lost 4 bases at V and 2 bases at J; junction bases unmatched: 1. Germline values: CDR1 SQVTM, CDR2 ANQGSEA. This CDR3 comprises 12 residues. The DNA of the CDR3 is TGCAGCGTTGGACAGGGAAACTATGGCTACACCTTC. Its protein is CSVGQGNYGYTF.

The chain links TRBV30 to TRBJ2-1; 10 bases map to TRBD2. CDR3 length: 14 amino acids. The V segment lost 4 bases and the J segment 3 bases; nucleotides outside the gene matches: 3. The germline CDR1 and CDR2 sequences are GTSNPN and SVGIG (reference sequence). The CDR3 bases are TGTGCCTGGACTGCTAGCGGGGGCTACAATGAGCAGTTCTTC. Its protein is CAWTASGGYNEQFF.

The DNA for the CDR3 is TGTGCCAGCAGTGGGGCTGGGGCAGCCCTGGATAATTCACCCCTCCACTTT. Translation: CASSGAGAALDNSPLHF. V usage is TRBV6-1 and J usage is TRBJ1-6, with a weak D call TRBD1 (5 bases). CDR1 is MNHNS, CDR2 SASEGT, per germline. The germline V and J ends were trimmed by 4 bases and 5 bases, with 18 bases remaining between them. The length of the CDR3 is 17 residues.

V is TRBV28 and J is TRBJ2-4; D uncertain. V was shortened by 5 bases and J by 7 bases, with 15 bases between the two germline ends. Germline-derived CDR1 and CDR2 are MDHEN and SYDVKM. The CDR3 sequence is 14 residues long. CDR3 nucleotides: TGTGCCAGCAGTCCCGACCTGATGAGGAACATTCAGTACTTC. This gives the protein CASSPDLMRNIQYF.